These 24 T cell receptor beta chains came from one sample sequenced in a study of cytomegalovirus exposure and HLA in healthy donors. PCR employed 60 Vbeta and 13 Jbeta primers. Data came from immunoSEQ multiplex PCR; TCRdb stores just in-frame clones and leaves some out. The data hold under 200,000 clones, with over 60% observed a single time. The sequencing sample was made of PBMCs. Receptors originate from a woman in her twenties or thirties in good health and CMV-seronegative.

The chain combines TRBV29-1 with TRBJ2-7, with TRBD2 as a possible D gene (6 bases). V lost 7 bases and J lost 2, with 18 bases in between. The germline gives CDR1 SQVTM, CDR2 ANQGSEA. This CDR3 has 14 amino acids. The CDR3 loop is CSANFHGGTYEQYF. CDR3 DNA: TGCAGCGCCAACTTCCATGGGGGGACCTACGAGCAGTACTTC.

This clone was observed a single time. This chain joins TRBV2 and TRBJ1-1; the D gene is possibly TRBD1 (5 bases). Trimming stripped 6 bases from V and 3 bases from J, with 14 bases between. The CDR3 is 14 residues long. The V gene's germline CDR1 is SNHLY and CDR2 FYNNEI. In DNA form, the CDR3 reads TGTGCCAGCAGGCCCTTCAGGGAGGACACTGAAGCTTTCTTT. Residues: CASRPFREDTEAFF.

V and J are TRBV9 and TRBJ1-4, with D possibly being TRBD1 (5 bases). Germline CDR1 is SGDLS and CDR2 is YYNGEE. V lost 4 bases to trimming and J lost 3 bases, with 13 bases between them. This CDR3 is 15 amino acids long. CDR3 region: CASSTRDSSNEKLFF. The CDR3 DNA sequence: TGTGCCAGCAGCACCCGGGACTCATCTAATGAAAAACTGTTTTTT. The whole variable domain, remainder taken from reference TRBV9 and TRBJ1-4, is DSGVTQTPKHLITATGQRVTLRCSPRSGDLSVYWYQQSLDQGLQFLIQYYNGEERAKGNILERFSAQQFPDLHSELNLSSLELGDSALYFCASSTRDSSNEKLFFGSGTQLSVL.

V usage is TRBV1 and J usage is TRBJ2-7; the table's TRBD2 call for D was not verified on the DNA. TRBV1 is reported as a pseudogene. The CDR3 is 15 residues long. The CDR3 loop is CTSSDTPSGSYEQYF. As DNA, the CDR3 is TGCACCAGCAGCGACACACCCAGCGGTTCCTACGAGCAGTACTTC.

The sample holds one count of this clone. The chain links TRBV5-5 to TRBJ2-5, with 12 bases lining up with TRBD1. This CDR3 has 16 amino acids. J gave up 2 bases and V 4 bases, and 6 bases lay outside the gene matches. Per the germline V gene, CDR1 is SGHKS and CDR2 is YYEKEE (reference sequence). The CDR3 DNA follows: TGTGCCAGCAGCCAAGGGGACAGGGGGCATCAAGAGACCCAGTACTTC. It specifies CASSQGDRGHQETQYF. Full variable domain (outside the CDR3, taken from reference TRBV5-5 and TRBJ2-5): DAGVTQSPTHLIKTRGQQVTLRCSPISGHKSVSWYQQVLGQGPQFIFQYYEKEERGRGNFPDRFSARQFPNYSSELNVNALLLGDSALYLCASSQGDRGHQETQYFGPGTRLLVL.

The CDR3 sequence: CASSHRGGVYEQYF. DNA of the CDR3: TGTGCCAGCAGTCACCGAGGTGGAGTCTACGAGCAGTACTTC. The chain joins TRBV6-5 to TRBJ2-7; D not certain. V was shortened by 5 bases and J by 3 bases, with 14 bases between the two germline ends. The CDR3 covers 14 residues. CDR1 is MNHEY and CDR2 is SVGAGI in the germline V gene.

The gene calls are TRBV7-8 and TRBJ2-1; 10 bases map to TRBD1. The V and J ends lost 3 bases and 6 bases, in that order; junction bases with no gene match: 5. Germline CDR1 reads SGHVS; CDR2 reads FQNEAQ. CDR3 length: 15 residues. The CDR3 spells CASSLWTGGSNEQFF. CDR3 bases: TGTGCCAGCAGCTTGTGGACAGGGGGATCCAATGAGCAGTTCTTC.

For this clone: The junction and the germline gene differ at one end; a read error may be behind it. The chain combines TRBV27 with TRBJ1-2; the match to TRBD1 covers 8 bases. Germline V gene lookup returns CDR1 MNHEY and CDR2 SMNVEV (reference sequence). This CDR3 has 14 amino acids. The DNA for the CDR3 is TGTGCCAGCAGTTTGCACAGGGGGACCTATGGCTACCCCTTC. This translates into CASSLHRGTYGYPF.

This chain links TRBV7-9 with TRBJ1-1; D is uncertain. V lost 3 bases, J lost 4 bases, and 12 bases lay in between. The CDR3 covers 14 residues. Germline CDR1 SEHNR, CDR2 FQNEAQ (reference sequence). The CDR3 is CASSFGVLGTEAFF. The CDR3 region has the DNA TGTGCCAGCAGCTTCGGGGTCCTGGGCACTGAAGCTTTCTTT.

The chain joins TRBV27 to TRBJ1-2; 7 nucleotides agree with TRBD1. CDR1 is MNHEY and CDR2 is SMNVEV in the germline V gene (reference sequence). This CDR3 is built from 15 residues. Trimming took 3 bases from V and 0 from J; bases not matched to a gene: 4. The CDR3 DNA reads TGTGCCAGCAGTTTTACCGGGACAGCTAACTATGGCTACACCTTC. Residues: CASSFTGTANYGYTF.

Only a few counts were recorded for this clone. The chain recombines TRBV7-6 with TRBJ2-2; 7 positions agree with TRBD2. V was pared by 3 bases and J by 1 base, with 14 bases of the junction left unmatched. CDR1 and CDR2 (germline): SGHVS, FNYEAQ. This CDR3 has 19 amino acids. CDR3 bases: TGTGCCAGCAGCTTGGCCCTCGTCGGGCTAGCGGAGAACACCGGGGAGCTGTTTTTT. Translated: CASSLALVGLAENTGELFF.

This clone was observed once. V is TRBV11-3 and J is TRBJ2-7; weak D call: TRBD2 (5 bases). The V end lost 5 bases, the J end lost 7 bases, and 9 bases lay between the germline ends. The CDR3 covers 11 residues. Germline V gives CDR1 SGHNT, CDR2 YENEEA. This CDR3 reads CASSVGEEQYF. Here the CDR3 DNA reads TGTGCCAGCAGCGTTGGGGAGGAGCAGTACTTC.

V is TRBV6-5 and J is TRBJ1-2; a weak D match, TRBD1 (5 bases). CDR1 and CDR2 (germline): MNHEY, SVGAGI. V was cut by 6 bases and J by 3 bases, with 14 bases left in between. The CDR3 is made up of 14 amino acids. As DNA, the CDR3 is TGTGCCAGCAGCCAGGGATTGGATTACTATGGCTACACCTTC. Translated, it gives CASSQGLDYYGYTF.

Here the CDR3 reads CASLRSRERTDTQYF. In DNA form, the CDR3 reads TGTGCCAGCCTCCGCTCGCGTGAGCGCACAGATACGCAGTATTTT. The chain has TRBV6-4 and TRBJ2-3; D is ambiguous. Per the germline V gene, CDR1 is MRHNA and CDR2 is SNTAGT. V lost 8 bases and J lost 1, with 16 bases in between. The CDR3 covers 15 residues.

This clone was seen a few times. The chain links TRBV6-5 to TRBJ1-2; a weak D match, TRBD1 (5 bases). Per the germline V gene, CDR1 is MNHEY and CDR2 is SVGAGI. V lost 7 bases, J lost 10 bases, and 16 bases lay in between. This CDR3 spans 12 amino acids. The CDR3 reads CASTRGRGLYTF. In DNA, the CDR3 is TGTGCCAGCACGAGGGGACGGGGACTCTACACCTTC.

The rearrangement uses TRBV28 and TRBJ2-7, with 10 bases matching TRBD2. The CDR3 is 14 residues long. V shed 4 bases and J 6 bases; nucleotides not matched to a gene: 6. The germline V gene has CDR1 MDHEN and CDR2 SYDVKM. The CDR3 nucleotides read TGTGCCAGCAGTTCACCCAGCGGGGGGGGCGAGCAGTACTTC. It is translated as CASSSPSGGGEQYF.

The chain recombines TRBV28 with TRBJ2-7; a weak D match, TRBD2 (6 bases). This CDR3 region has 16 residues. Germline V lookup: CDR1 MDHEN, CDR2 SYDVKM. V lost 5 bases and J 4 bases, leaving 21 bases between the germline ends. CDR3 amino acids: CASSLLTGGLRYEQYF. The CDR3, as DNA: TGTGCCAGCAGTCTATTGACTGGGGGGTTACGGTACGAGCAGTACTTC.

The DNA for the CDR3 is TGTGCCAGCAGCGCGGACAGGGGGTACATTCAGTACTTC. Protein: CASSADRGYIQYF. The chain employs TRBV13 and TRBJ2-4; 10 positions agree with TRBD1. Germline V lookup: CDR1 PRHDT, CDR2 FYEKMQ (reference sequence). V trimming: 5 bases; J trimming: 8 bases; junction bases outside the gene matches: 3. CDR3 size: 13 residues.

The V and J genes are TRBV6-5 and TRBJ1-2; a weak D match, TRBD1 (5 bases). Germline CDR1 reads MNHEY; CDR2 reads SVGAGI. V gave up 8 bases and J gave up 7 bases, with 23 bases separating them. This CDR3 comprises 15 residues. Here the CDR3 DNA reads TGTGCCAGCTCAGTCTGGTCCGGCACCCAGGGTGGCTACACCTTC. Its protein is CASSVWSGTQGGYTF.

The chain employs TRBV9 and TRBJ2-3; the D is unclear. Germline values: CDR1 SGDLS, CDR2 YYNGEE. V dropped 3 bases and J dropped 2 bases, with 10 bases sitting between them. The CDR3 extends over 14 amino acids. This chain's CDR3 is CASSASSLTDTQYF. The CDR3 region has the DNA TGTGCCAGCAGCGCTAGTAGCCTCACAGATACGCAGTATTTT.

The table lists this clone with a few counts. This chain joins TRBV4-1 and TRBJ2-3; 15 bases fit TRBD2. Germline V lookup: CDR1 MGHRA, CDR2 YSYEKL. The CDR3 contains 19 residues. V trimming: 2 bases; J trimming: 0 bases; junction bases outside the gene matches: 6. CDR3 in amino acids: CASSQYGTSGRTSTDTQYF. The CDR3 DNA is TGCGCCAGCAGCCAATACGGGACTAGCGGGAGGACTAGCACAGATACGCAGTATTTT.

V gene TRBV14 combines with J gene TRBJ2-5; D uncertain. This CDR3 spans 12 amino acids. V shed 4 bases and J shed 3 bases, with 6 bases lying between them. Germline assignment: CDR1 SGHDN and CDR2 FVKESK. The CDR3 DNA follows: TGTGCCAGCAGCCTAGTGGAAGAGACCCAGTACTTC. It translates to CASSLVEETQYF.

This clone showed up just a few times. The chain carries TRBV27 and TRBJ2-1, with TRBD2 as a possible D gene (5 bases). The germline V and J ends were trimmed by 6 bases and 4 bases, with 10 bases remaining between them. Per the germline V gene, CDR1 is MNHEY and CDR2 is SMNVEV (reference sequence). The CDR3 totals 13 residues. The CDR3 coding sequence is TGTGCCAGCAGAAAGGGAGTGTACAATGAGCAGTTCTTC. Its translation: CASRKGVYNEQFF.

This rearrangement joins TRBV27 to TRBJ2-2, with 10 bases that match TRBD2. V was clipped by 5 bases and J by 6 bases; unmatched bases: 9. Germline V gives CDR1 MNHEY, CDR2 SMNVEV (reference sequence). The CDR3 loop spans 16 amino acids. For the CDR3, the DNA is TGTGCCAGCAGTCCCGCAGCGGGAGGGTCCTCCGGGGAGCTGTTTTTT. Residues: CASSPAAGGSSGELFF.